Detailed here is one TCR beta chain. This entry belongs to a study of blood T cell repertoires in COVID-19. On the study more broadly: COVID-19 samples, acute and convalescent, were from the United States, Italy and Spain.

Residents of about 25 US areas, aged roughly 18 to 89 years, made up the participants. The germline V and J ends were trimmed by 1 base and 8 bases, with 11 bases remaining between them. CDR1 and CDR2 from the germline V gene are LGHNT and FRNRAP. The CDR3 sequence is 13 residues long. Authors' processing steps: Estimation of nucleated cell counts was performed using reference gene primer amplification. Assay used: immunoSEQ multiplex PCR; TCRdb lists only in-frame clones, some missing. V and J calls and clone size come straight from that table; D and trimming were deduced from the DNA. The repertoire includes approximately 150,000 clones, roughly 87% of them detected once, and around 1.3% sits in the top ten.

Sequencing input: PBMCs or T cells enriched from blood (not recorded which). This TCR was recovered from a human donor with acute COVID-19. The donor label of this sample is uncertain. The V gene is TRBV12-5, the J gene TRBJ1-1, with D maybe TRBD1 (5 bases). The CDR3 region is CASGLGQISEAFF. The CDR3 region has the DNA TGTGCTAGTGGTTTGGGACAGATCTCCGAAGCTTTCTTT.